This T cell receptor (beta chain) stems from a study of blood T cell repertoires in COVID-19. Whole-study context: Samples came from the United States, Italy and Spain, spanning acute and convalescent COVID-19. Sources were T cells, B-cell-depleted T cells, or PBMCs; the material itself was cDNA or gDNA.

The CDR3 has 17 amino acids. V lost 2 bases to trimming and J lost 4 bases; unmatched junction nucleotides: 8. Germline CDR1 SEHNR, CDR2 FQNEAQ (reference sequence). In the authors' methods: From reference gene primer amplification, estimates of nucleated cell counts were derived. Sequenced by immunoSEQ multiplex PCR; TCRdb stores in-frame clones only, minus some. That table supplies the V and J calls and clone size; D and trimming were determined from the DNA. This table has over 110,000 clones, about four fifths appearing once. This chain joins TRBV7-9 and TRBJ2-5; 12 bases match TRBD2. The sequencing input was peripheral blood. This TCR was recovered from a human donor in a cohort sampled during active COVID-19. The CDR3 spells CASSLKASGRVAETQYF. The CDR3 nucleotides read TGTGCCAGCAGCTTAAAAGCTAGCGGGAGGGTAGCAGAGACCCAGTACTTC.